The clone carrying this T cell receptor (beta chain) was counted at least ten times. The CDR3 has 14 amino acids. V was clipped by 6 bases and J by 0 bases; unmatched bases: 8. Germline V gene sequence: CDR1 DFQATT, CDR2 SNEGSKA (reference sequence). This entry belongs to a study of blood T cells in healthy people across ages. PCR was performed a second time for roughly 7 to 11 cycles using a sample-barcoded 5' primer and a J-beta primer mix. With 12 random nucleotides, a template-switch adaptor tagged each individual cDNA molecule. MiXCR was run by TCRdb on the 5' RACE reads, yielding one entry per CDR3 protein. This table has approximately 1.5 million distinct CDR3 sequences, approximately 43% appearing once. Each sample had at least 6 million PBMCs isolated.

The source is a woman aged 18-29 years in good health. The sample consisted of blood. The V call is TRBV20-1, the J call TRBJ2-7, with TRBD1 matching over 7 bases. Here the CDR3 reads CSAGRDRSSYEQYF. CDR3 bases: TGCAGTGCGGGACGGGACAGAAGCTCCTACGAGCAGTACTTC.